Listed below are T cell receptor beta chains from one sample, sequenced in a study of T cell responses to AZD1222 COVID-19 vaccine. TCRdb's table, derived via immunoSEQ multiplex PCR, lists solely in-frame clones and lacks some. The sample records some 190,000 clones, 88% being singletons. The specimen comprised peripheral blood, sampled on day 0 of AZD1222 vaccination. The receptors here all came from an adult in good health. The CDR3 runs from the conserved cysteine through the conserved F or W. The D gene is left open where the match is weak. A row's size may be missing; if present it is once, few, many or a size class.

.	TRBD2	TRBV3-1/TRBV3-2	TRBJ2-3	CASSQRGGSTDTQYF	TGTGCCAGCAGCCAACGCGGGGGTAGCACAGATACGCAGTATTTT
once	.	TRBV9	TRBJ2-6	CASSPFLEQAVLISGANVLTF	TGTGCCAGCAGTCCGTTTTTGGAGCAGGCCGTCTTAATCTCTGGGGCCAACGTCCTGACTTTC
once	TRBD2	TRBV6-6	TRBJ2-1	CASSLLGTSGGGAYNEQFF	TGTGCCAGCAGTCTCCTGGGGACTAGCGGGGGAGGGGCCTACAATGAGCAGTTCTTC
few	.	TRBV5-1	TRBJ1-1	CASSLDWRGTNTEAFF	TGCGCCAGCAGCTTGGATTGGCGGGGGACAAACACTGAAGCTTTCTTT
.	.	TRBV5-6	TRBJ2-7	CASSLGGGSYEQYF	TGTGCCAGCAGCTTGGGCGGCGGGTCCTACGAGCAGTACTTC
.	TRBD1	TRBV2	TRBJ2-7	CASGTGGYNHEQYF	TGTGCCAGCGGGACAGGGGGCTATAATCACGAGCAGTACTTC
.	TRBD1	TRBV6-1	TRBJ2-2	CASSEGQVDTGELFF	TGTGCCAGCAGTGAGGGACAGGTCGACACCGGGGAGCTGTTTTTT
.	.	TRBV2	TRBJ2-3	CASFRDRSTDTQYF	TGTGCCAGCTTCCGGGACCGCAGCACAGATACGCAGTATTTT
.	.	TRBV19	TRBJ1-3	CASSGSRSHSGNTIYF	TGTGCCAGTAGCGGGTCCCGGTCTCACTCTGGAAACACCATATATTTT
.	.	TRBV2	TRBJ1-2	CASSRDLANYGYTF	TGTGCCAGCAGTCGGGACTTAGCTAACTATGGCTACACCTTC
.	.	TRBV25-1	TRBJ1-2	CAPATPPGTNYGYTF	TGTGCCCCCGCCACCCCACCCGGAACTAACTATGGCTACACCTTC
.	.	TRBV11-2	TRBJ2-5	CASSPIGPQETQYF	TGTGCCAGCAGCCCTATCGGGCCCCAAGAGACCCAGTACTTC
.	TRBD2	TRBV27	TRBJ2-7	CASSLNPSGGADEQYF	TGTGCCAGCAGTTTAAACCCTAGCGGGGGGGCCGACGAGCAGTACTTC
.	.	TRBV24-1	TRBJ2-1	CATRSYNEQFF	TGTGCCACCCGCTCCTACAATGAGCAGTTCTTC
.	TRBD1	TRBV28	TRBJ2-1	CATLKAQGGNNEQFF	TGTGCCACCCTCAAAGCACAGGGGGGCAACAATGAGCAGTTCTTC
once	TRBD1	TRBV5-8	TRBJ2-7	CASSLAGTGSYEQYF	TGTGCCAGCAGCTTGGCCGGGACAGGATCCTACGAGCAGTACTTC
.	.	TRBV29-1	TRBJ2-7	CSVLTGYEQYF	TGCAGCGTGCTGACCGGCTACGAGCAGTACTTC
.	TRBD2	TRBV6-5	TRBJ2-7	CASRRLAGLYEQYF	TGTGCCAGCAGACGACTAGCGGGGTTATACGAGCAGTACTTC
.	.	TRBV28	TRBJ1-2	CASREQGWYGYTF	TGTGCCAGCAGGGAACAGGGTTGGTATGGCTACACCTTC
.	.	TRBV19	TRBJ1-2	CASSAILRHTGKNYGYTF	TGTGCCAGTAGTGCCATTCTGCGCCATACAGGGAAGAACTATGGCTACACCTTC
.	.	TRBV7-9	TRBJ2-7	CASSSVTYEQYF	TGTGCCAGCAGCTCGGTGACCTACGAGCAGTACTTC
.	TRBD1	TRBV3-1/TRBV3-2	TRBJ2-7	CASSPSAETGVGEQYF	TGTGCCAGCAGCCCGTCGGCAGAGACAGGGGTTGGCGAGCAGTACTTC
.	.	TRBV12-3/TRBV12-4	TRBJ1-2	CASSLLQGRGYTF	TGTGCCAGCAGTTTATTGCAGGGTCGTGGCTACACCTTC
.	TRBD2	TRBV7-6	TRBJ2-1	CASSLARVAGTLSEQFF	TGTGCCAGCAGCTTAGCGCGGGTAGCGGGGACCCTATCTGAGCAGTTCTTC
.	.	TRBV5-1	TRBJ1-1	CASSLTGLMNTEAFF	TGCGCCAGCAGCTTGACGGGGCTCATGAACACTGAAGCTTTCTTT
.	.	TRBV4-3	TRBJ2-7	CASSQEGQGGYEQYF	TGCGCCAGCAGCCAAGAAGGGCAGGGGGGGTACGAGCAGTACTTC
.	.	TRBV6-1	TRBJ1-2	CASSEYPKSGTGGYTF	TGTGCCAGCAGTGAATATCCGAAATCGGGGACGGGTGGCTACACCTTC
.	.	TRBV9	TRBJ2-1	CASSAGYNEQFF	TGTGCCAGCAGCGCTGGTTACAATGAGCAGTTCTTC
.	.	TRBV5-1	TRBJ1-4	CASSLEGRSEKLFF	TGCGCCAGCAGCTTGGAGGGGCGAAGTGAAAAACTGTTTTTT
.	.	TRBV28	TRBJ1-2	CASTNTKEELSRGYTF	TGTGCCAGCACAAATACAAAAGAGGAGCTGAGTCGTGGCTACACCTTC
few	TRBD1	TRBV28	TRBJ2-5	CASSLRQGARETQYF	TGTGCCAGCAGTTTAAGACAGGGGGCGAGGGAGACCCAGTACTTC
.	.	TRBV10-3	TRBJ1-5	CAISPNRMGQPQHF	TGTGCCATCAGCCCTAACAGAATGGGTCAGCCCCAGCATTTT
.	TRBD2	TRBV7-9	TRBJ2-5	CASSSGGSAGEQETQYF	TGTGCCAGCAGCTCAGGCGGGTCGGCGGGGGAGCAAGAGACCCAGTACTTC
few	TRBD1	TRBV6-5	TRBJ1-1	CASTRDRVKTEAFF	TGTGCCAGCACCAGGGACAGGGTTAAGACTGAAGCTTTCTTT
.	TRBD1	TRBV5-1	TRBJ2-5	CASSSGQGNQETQYF	TGCGCCAGCAGCAGCGGACAGGGCAATCAAGAGACCCAGTACTTC
few	TRBD2	TRBV5-1	TRBJ2-7	CASSFLPSAGDYEQYF	TGCGCCAGCAGCTTCCTACCTAGCGCGGGGGACTACGAGCAGTACTTC
.	.	TRBV7-9	TRBJ2-3	CASSSLLTDTQYF	TGTGCCAGCAGCTCCTTACTCACAGATACGCAGTATTTT
.	.	TRBV9	TRBJ1-5	CASSVAGMQPQHF	TGTGCCAGCAGCGTGGCTGGGATGCAGCCCCAGCATTTT
few	TRBD1	TRBV6-5	TRBJ2-7	CASTSGPNRGPWYF	TGTGCCAGCACCTCAGGGCCCAACAGGGGGCCGTGGTACTTC
.	.	TRBV11-2	TRBJ1-5	CASSPGGAVNQPQHF	TGTGCCAGCAGCCCCGGGGGGGCTGTCAATCAGCCCCAGCATTTT
.	.	TRBV5-1	TRBJ2-1	CASSLDYSGSRAYNEQFF	TGCGCCAGCAGCTTGGACTACTCAGGGAGCAGAGCCTACAATGAGCAGTTCTTC
.	TRBD1	TRBV19	TRBJ1-1	CASSRTGVWGTEAFF	TGTGCCAGTAGTCGGACAGGGGTTTGGGGTACTGAAGCTTTCTTT
.	.	TRBV9	TRBJ1-4	CASSVVGGTNEKLFF	TGTGCCAGCAGCGTAGTGGGGGGAACTAATGAAAAACTGTTTTTT
.	.	TRBV10-3	TRBJ1-1	CAIRTGGTEAFF	TGTGCCATCAGGACTGGAGGGACTGAAGCTTTCTTT
.	.	TRBV7-2	TRBJ1-2	CASSLPPGYGYTF	TGTGCCAGCAGCTTACCCCCAGGGTATGGCTACACCTTC
.	TRBD1	TRBV5-1	TRBJ2-3	CASSSTGTDTQYF	TGCGCCAGCAGCTCGACAGGGACAGATACGCAGTATTTT
.	.	TRBV7-8	TRBJ2-3	CASSLPSFTDTQYF	TGTGCCAGCAGCTTACCTAGTTTTACAGATACGCAGTATTTT
.	.	TRBV24-1	TRBJ2-3	CATSDRRDTQYF	TGTGCCACCAGTGATAGAAGAGATACGCAGTATTTT
.	.	TRBV5-4	TRBJ1-1	CASSLVGGDTEAFF	TGTGCCAGCAGCCTCGTGGGGGGCGACACTGAAGCTTTCTTT
.	TRBD1	TRBV7-3	TRBJ1-1	CASSSTGMTEAFF	TGTGCCAGCAGCTCGACAGGGATGACTGAAGCTTTCTTT
.	.	TRBV4-2	TRBJ1-1	CASSLRMEGRIEAFF	TGTGCCAGCAGCCTCCGAATGGAAGGACGGATTGAAGCTTTCTTT